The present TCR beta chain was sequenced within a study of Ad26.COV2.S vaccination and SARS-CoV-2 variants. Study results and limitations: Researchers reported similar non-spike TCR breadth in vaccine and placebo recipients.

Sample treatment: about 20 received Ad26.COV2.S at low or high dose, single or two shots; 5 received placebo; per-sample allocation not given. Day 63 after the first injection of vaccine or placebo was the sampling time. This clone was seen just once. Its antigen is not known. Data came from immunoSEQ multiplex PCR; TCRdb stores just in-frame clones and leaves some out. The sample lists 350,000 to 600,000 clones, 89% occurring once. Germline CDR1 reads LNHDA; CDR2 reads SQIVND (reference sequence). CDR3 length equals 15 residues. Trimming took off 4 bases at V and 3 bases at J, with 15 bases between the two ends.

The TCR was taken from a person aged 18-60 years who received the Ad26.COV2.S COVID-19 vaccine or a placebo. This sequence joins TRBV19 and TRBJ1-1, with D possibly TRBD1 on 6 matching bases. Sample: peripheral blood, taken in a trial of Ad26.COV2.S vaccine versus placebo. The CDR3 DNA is TGTGCCAGTAGTACCGGTTTGGGGGCGGACACTGAAGCTTTCTTT. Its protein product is CASSTGLGADTEAFF.